Listed below are T cell receptor beta chains from one sample, sequenced in a study of blood T cell repertoires in COVID-19. Assay used: immunoSEQ multiplex PCR; TCRdb lists only in-frame clones, some missing. The sample gives 30,000 to 45,000 clones, around 80% of which show up once; approximately 1.9% is in the top ten. Material: peripheral blood. These TCRs come from a man aged 55-75 years with active COVID-19. Each CDR3 is given with its conserved first and last residue. D genes are given only for firm matches. Some rows have no size entry. The others give once, few or many, or a class for an expanded clone.

v_gene	j_gene	d_gene	abundance	CDR3nt	CDR3aa
TRBV28	TRBJ1-5	.	.	TGTGCCAGCAGTTTATGGGTCACCGGGTCAACTCGGAATCAGCCCCAGCATTTT	CASSLWVTGSTRNQPQHF
TRBV19	TRBJ2-1	TRBD2	.	TGTGCCAGTAGTATAGTAGCGGGAGCCTACAATGAGCAGTTCTTC	CASSIVAGAYNEQFF
TRBV10-3	TRBJ2-1	TRBD2	.	TGTGCCATCTGGAGCGGGGCTGAGCAGTTCTTC	CAIWSGAEQFF
TRBV30	TRBJ2-2	.	.	TGTGCCTGTACCTCCGGACAGAGCACCGGGGAGCTGTTTTTT	CACTSGQSTGELFF
TRBV19	TRBJ1-2	.	.	TGTGCCAGTGCCAAAGGGAGAAACTATGGCTACACCTTC	CASAKGRNYGYTF
TRBV2	TRBJ2-1	TRBD2	.	TGTGCCAGCAGAGAGACTTTACTAGCGGGGGTCTACAATGAGCAGTTCTTC	CASRETLLAGVYNEQFF
TRBV3-1/TRBV3-2	TRBJ1-2	.	once	TGTGCCAGCAGCCTTATCCAGGGGGGCTACACCTTC	CASSLIQGGYTF
TRBV29-1	TRBJ1-1	.	.	TGCAGCGCCACCACCTTTCAGGAAGCTTTCTTT	CSATTFQEAFF
TRBV6-6	TRBJ1-2	TRBD1	.	TGTGCCAGCAGGTTCGGACAGGGGTGGGATAACTATGGCTACACCTTC	CASRFGQGWDNYGYTF
TRBV12-3/TRBV12-4	TRBJ1-1	.	.	TGTGCCAGCAGTTTACAGTACGAAGCTTTCTTT	CASSLQYEAFF
TRBV27	TRBJ1-1	.	.	TGTGCCAGCAGTGCGGGGACGGGCAACACTGAAGCTTTCTTT	CASSAGTGNTEAFF
TRBV18	TRBJ1-1	TRBD1	.	TGTGCCAGCTCACCTAACAGGGGCGCCTTTGGGAACACTGAAGCTTTCTTT	CASSPNRGAFGNTEAFF
TRBV15	TRBJ1-4	TRBD1	.	TGTGCCACCAGCAGAGGGACAGGAGGAAAACTGTTTTTT	CATSRGTGGKLFF
TRBV24-1	TRBJ2-7	.	.	TGTGCCACCAGTGACCGCGGACAGCTCGAGCAGTACTTC	CATSDRGQLEQYF
TRBV2	TRBJ2-1	.	few	TGTGCCAGCAGACCTAGCGCCACCTACAATGAGCAGTTCTTC	CASRPSATYNEQFF
TRBV19	TRBJ2-3	TRBD2	.	TGTGCCAGTAGCCGACTAGCGGTGGGATCAGATACGCAGTATTTT	CASSRLAVGSDTQYF
TRBV4-3	TRBJ2-7	TRBD1	few	TGCGCCAGCAGCCAAGAGAGGACAGGGGGCCTCGGCGAGCAGTACTTC	CASSQERTGGLGEQYF
TRBV6-6	TRBJ2-7	TRBD1	.	TGTGCCAGCAGCCTCGGACAGGGGTCCACCTACGAGCAGTACTTC	CASSLGQGSTYEQYF
TRBV5-4	TRBJ2-7	.	.	TGTGCCAGCAGCCCGGGGAGCTCCTACGAGCAGTACTTC	CASSPGSSYEQYF
TRBV5-6	TRBJ1-2	.	.	TGTGCCAGCAGCGTGAGGCTCAGGGGTTCCGACTATGGCTACACCTTC	CASSVRLRGSDYGYTF
TRBV7-3	TRBJ2-2	TRBD2	.	TGTGCCAGCAGCTCCGGGGGGGGCACCGGGGAGCTGTTTTTT	CASSSGGGTGELFF
TRBV4-1	TRBJ2-7	TRBD2	.	TGCGCCAGCAGCCCAGGACTAGCGGGGGCGGGCGAGCAGTACTTC	CASSPGLAGAGEQYF
TRBV11-2	TRBJ2-1	TRBD2	.	TGTGCCAGCAGCTCCGGGACTAGCGGGTACCAGAACAATGAGCAGTTCTTC	CASSSGTSGYQNNEQFF
TRBV23-1	TRBJ1-5	.	.	TGCGCCAGCAGTACGACAGGACGCAATCAGCCCCAGCATTTT	CASSTTGRNQPQHF
TRBV4-1	TRBJ2-7	TRBD1	.	TGCGCCAGCAGCCAAGATGAGGGACAGGGGGCTTACTACGAGCAGTACTTC	CASSQDEGQGAYYEQYF
TRBV7-2	TRBJ2-3	TRBD2	.	TGTGCCAGCACCCTAAGAGGGGCGGGAGGACGAGATACGCAGTATTTT	CASTLRGAGGRDTQYF
TRBV2	TRBJ1-1	TRBD1	once	TGTGCCAGCAGTCCGGGACAGGGGAGGATGAACACTGAAGCTTTCTTT	CASSPGQGRMNTEAFF
TRBV24-1	TRBJ2-1	TRBD2	.	TGTGCCACCAGTGAGGGGACTAGCGGTCGCTCCTACAATGAGCAGTTCTTC	CATSEGTSGRSYNEQFF
TRBV29-1	TRBJ1-1	.	.	TGCAGCGTGGAGTCAGGGGAGAGTAAAGCTTTCTTT	CSVESGESKAFF
TRBV6-5	TRBJ2-1	.	.	TGTGCCAGCAGTTTCGGACCGGGGAATGAGCAGTTCTTC	CASSFGPGNEQFF
TRBV14	TRBJ2-7	.	few	TGTGCCAGCAGCCAATGGGGCGAGGACCCCTACGAGCAGTACTTC	CASSQWGEDPYEQYF
TRBV24-1	TRBJ1-1	.	few	TGTGCCACCAGTGATTCCGATAGGGGTGAAGCTTTCTTT	CATSDSDRGEAFF
TRBV7-7	TRBJ1-3	.	.	TGTGCTAGCAGCCCCGGCGGGCCCTACTCTGGAAACACCATATATTTT	CASSPGGPYSGNTIYF
TRBV30	TRBJ1-6	TRBD1	.	TGTGCCTGGAGTGTACCACAGACAGGGCATTCACCCCTCCACTTT	CAWSVPQTGHSPLHF
TRBV7-9	TRBJ2-7	TRBD1	.	TGTGCCAGCAGCTCCTCGGGACAGGGTTACTACGAGCAGTACTTC	CASSSSGQGYYEQYF
TRBV6-5	TRBJ2-2	TRBD1	.	TGTGCCAGCAGTTATCCGACAGGGGGCGGGGAGCTGTTTTTT	CASSYPTGGGELFF
TRBV7-2	TRBJ2-3	TRBD2	few	TGTGCCAGCAGCTTCGGACGAGGGGCGGGGGGAGCAGATACGCAGTATTTT	CASSFGRGAGGADTQYF
TRBV5-1	TRBJ2-7	.	.	TGCGCCAGCAGCGTTGGCGGGGACTACGAGCAGTACTTC	CASSVGGDYEQYF
TRBV3-1/TRBV3-2	TRBJ2-5	.	.	TGTGCCAGCAGCCAATCTGAGACCCAGTACTTC	CASSQSETQYF
TRBV12-5	TRBJ2-7	.	.	TGTGCTAGTGGTTTGGCGGGGGCCTACGAGCAGTACTTC	CASGLAGAYEQYF
TRBV28	TRBJ2-7	.	.	TGTGCCAGCAGTTTTTGGGGCACCTACGAGCAGTACTTC	CASSFWGTYEQYF
TRBV4-1	TRBJ2-5	.	.	TGCGCCAGCAGCCAAAGTCTGGGGCGGGAGACCCAGTACTTC	CASSQSLGRETQYF
TRBV13	TRBJ2-1	.	.	TGTGCCAGCAGCTCGGGAGCCAGGTACAATGAGCAGTTCTTC	CASSSGARYNEQFF
TRBV6-4	TRBJ1-2	TRBD1	.	TGTGCCAACGACAGGGGTAACGGCTACACCTTC	CANDRGNGYTF
TRBV14	TRBJ2-7	TRBD2	.	TGTGCCAGCAGTCTTCGCGGGAGGGCCCTCTACGAGCAGTACTTC	CASSLRGRALYEQYF
TRBV21-1	TRBJ1-6	.	.	TGTGCCAGCAGCCCACCGGACAGGGGAAAATCACCCCTCCACTTT	CASSPPDRGKSPLHF